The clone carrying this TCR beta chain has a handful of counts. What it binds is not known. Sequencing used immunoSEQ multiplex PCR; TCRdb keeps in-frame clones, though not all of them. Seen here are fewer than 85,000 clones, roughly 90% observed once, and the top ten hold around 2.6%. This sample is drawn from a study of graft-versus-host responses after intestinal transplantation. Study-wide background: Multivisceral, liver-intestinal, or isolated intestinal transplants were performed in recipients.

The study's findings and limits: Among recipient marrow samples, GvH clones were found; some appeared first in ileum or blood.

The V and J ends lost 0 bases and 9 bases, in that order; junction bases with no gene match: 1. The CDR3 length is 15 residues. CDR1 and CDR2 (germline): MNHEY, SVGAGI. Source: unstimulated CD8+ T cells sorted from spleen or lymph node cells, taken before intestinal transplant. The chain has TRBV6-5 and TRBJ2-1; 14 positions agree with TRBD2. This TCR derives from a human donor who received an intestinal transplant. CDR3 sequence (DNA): TGTGCCAGCAGTTACTCGACTAGCGGGGGGGCTGAGCAGTTCTTC. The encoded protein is CASSYSTSGGAEQFF.